The clone carrying this TCR beta chain was found once. Its antigen remains unknown. The data were taken from a study of cytotoxic CD8 clonotypes in ibrutinib-treated CLL. Study-wide context: Responses: some 25 partial, 2 complete; after median around 70 months, approximately 14 stayed remitted, roughly 12 progressed. The study, taken as a whole, reports: Public clonotypes proved infrequent, and on treatment they shrank or remained steady.

The repertoire was sequenced with immunoSEQ multiplex PCR; TCRdb's copy has only in-frame clones and lacks some. The sample yields approximately 190,000 clones, nearly 80% seen once. The starting material was PBMCs, obtained after 12 months of ibrutinib treatment. This TCR was sampled from a human donor with chronic lymphocytic leukemia.

The DNA of the CDR3 is TGTGCCAGCCGCACCGGTCACTCCCCATACCTCTACGAGCAGTACTTC. Translation: CASRTGHSPYLYEQYF. The J gene is TRBJ2-7, the V gene TRBV21-1; the tabulated D call, TRBD2, remains unverified against the DNA. TRBV21-1 is termed a pseudogene. The CDR3 has 16 residues.